This T cell receptor (beta chain) originates from a study of persistence of HIV-infected CD4 T cells. Study-wide findings and caveats: The rare CMV-responding cells with HIV-1 proviruses were not separately TCR-sequenced. Degenerate expanded CDR3beta sequences were enriched among CMV- and Gag-responding cells. Compared with CD3/CD28-stimulated cells, CMV- and Gag-responding cells showed lower TCRbeta richness.

Germline V gives CDR1 LNHDA, CDR2 SQIVND (reference sequence). The V gene lost 6 bases and the J gene lost 0 bases, with 14 bases spanning the gap. The CDR3 length is 16 residues. This was the immunoSEQ version 4 assay in survey mode. Assay: immunoSEQ multiplex PCR; the TCRdb copy retains only in-frame clones and omits some. The table records about 64,000 clones, 70% to 75% of them present only once. An overlapping HIV-1 Gag peptide pool stimulated these cells at approximately 1 ug/peptide/mL. CD40L-negative CD69-negative CD45RO-high memory CD4+ T cells were sorted as populations depleted of antigen-responding cells. This clone was detected only once. Antigen: not known.

The origin of this receptor is an adult man with HIV who was CMV-seropositive. Sequenced material: CD4+ T cells sorted from PBMCs after 18-hour stimulation, taken from a patient who received antiretroviral therapy. The chain employs TRBV19 and TRBJ2-2, with D perhaps matching TRBD1 or TRBD2 (5 bases each). CDR3 loop: CASSKLGGSNTGELFF. CDR3 nucleotide sequence: TGTGCCAGTAGCAAACTTGGGGGTTCGAACACCGGGGAGCTGTTTTTT.